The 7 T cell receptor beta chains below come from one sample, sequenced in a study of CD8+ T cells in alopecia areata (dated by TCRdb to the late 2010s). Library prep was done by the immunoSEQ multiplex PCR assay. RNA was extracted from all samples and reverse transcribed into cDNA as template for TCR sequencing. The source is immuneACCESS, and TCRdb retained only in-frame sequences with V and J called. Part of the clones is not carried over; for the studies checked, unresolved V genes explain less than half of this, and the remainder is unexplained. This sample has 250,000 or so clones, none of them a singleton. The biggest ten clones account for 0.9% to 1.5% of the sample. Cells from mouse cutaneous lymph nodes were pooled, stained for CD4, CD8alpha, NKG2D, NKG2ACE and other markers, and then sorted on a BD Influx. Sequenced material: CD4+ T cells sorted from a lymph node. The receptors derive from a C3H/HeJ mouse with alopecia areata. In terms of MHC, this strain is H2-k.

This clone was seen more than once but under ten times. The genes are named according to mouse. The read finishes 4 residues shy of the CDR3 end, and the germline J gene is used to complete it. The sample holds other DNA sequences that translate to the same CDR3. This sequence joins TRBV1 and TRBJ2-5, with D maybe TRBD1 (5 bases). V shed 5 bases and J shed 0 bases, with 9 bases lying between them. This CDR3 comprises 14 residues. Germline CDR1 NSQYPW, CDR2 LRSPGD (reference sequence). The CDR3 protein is CTCSPQGNQDTQYF. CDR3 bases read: TGCACCTGCAGTCCGCAGGGAAACCAAGAC.

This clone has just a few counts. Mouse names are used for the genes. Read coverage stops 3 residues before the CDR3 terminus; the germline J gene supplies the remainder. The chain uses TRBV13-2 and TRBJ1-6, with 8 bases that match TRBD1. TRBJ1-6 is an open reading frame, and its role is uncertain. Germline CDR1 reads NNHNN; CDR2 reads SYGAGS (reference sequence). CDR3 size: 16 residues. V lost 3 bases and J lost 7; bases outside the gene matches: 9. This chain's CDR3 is CASGGPRQGQNSPLYF. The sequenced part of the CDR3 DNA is TGTGCCAGCGGTGGGCCTCGACAGGGGCAGAATTCGCCC.

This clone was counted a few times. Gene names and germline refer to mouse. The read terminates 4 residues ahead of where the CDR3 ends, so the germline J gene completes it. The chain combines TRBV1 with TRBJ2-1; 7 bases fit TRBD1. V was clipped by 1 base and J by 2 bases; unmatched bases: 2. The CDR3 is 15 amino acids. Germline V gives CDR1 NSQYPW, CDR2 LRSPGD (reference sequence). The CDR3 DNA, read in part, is TGCACCTGCAGTGCAGTCGGGACAGACTATGCT. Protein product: CTCSAVGTDYA. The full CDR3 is CTCSAVGTDYAEQFF.

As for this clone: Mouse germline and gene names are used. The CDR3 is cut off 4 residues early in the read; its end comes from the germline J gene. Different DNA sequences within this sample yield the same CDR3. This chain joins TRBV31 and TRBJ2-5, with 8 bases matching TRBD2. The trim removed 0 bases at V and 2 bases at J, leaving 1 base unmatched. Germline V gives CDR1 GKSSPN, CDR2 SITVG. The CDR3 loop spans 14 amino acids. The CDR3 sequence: CAWSLGLGQDTQYF. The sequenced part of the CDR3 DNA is TGTGCCTGGAGTCTCGGACTGGGCCAAGAC. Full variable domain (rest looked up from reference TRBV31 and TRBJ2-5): AQTIHQWPVAEIKAVGSPLSLGCTIKGKSSPNLYWYWQATGGTLQQLFYSITVGQVESVVQLNLSASRPKDDQFILSTEKLLLSHSGFYLCAWSLGLGQDTQYFGPGTRLLVL.

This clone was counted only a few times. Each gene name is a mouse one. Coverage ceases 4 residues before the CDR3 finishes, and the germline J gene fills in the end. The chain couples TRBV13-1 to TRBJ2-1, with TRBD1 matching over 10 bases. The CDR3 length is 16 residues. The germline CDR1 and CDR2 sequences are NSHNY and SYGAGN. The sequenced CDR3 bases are TGTGCCAGCAGTGGGGCCTGGGACAGGGGAAGTCCT. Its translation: CASSGAWDRGSP. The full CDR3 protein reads CASSGAWDRGSPEQFF.

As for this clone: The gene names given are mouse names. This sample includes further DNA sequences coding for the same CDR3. CDR3: CASSETGNTEVFF. The covered CDR3 bases are TGTGCCAGCAGTGAAACAGGGAACACA. The V gene is TRBV13-1, the J gene TRBJ1-1, with D perhaps TRBD1 (5 bases). The read is 4 residues too short to cover the CDR3 end, so that end is filled in from the germline J gene. Trimming removed 2 bases at V and 1 base at J, with 6 bases between. There are 13 residues in the CDR3. Germline loops: CDR1 NSHNY, CDR2 SYGAGN.

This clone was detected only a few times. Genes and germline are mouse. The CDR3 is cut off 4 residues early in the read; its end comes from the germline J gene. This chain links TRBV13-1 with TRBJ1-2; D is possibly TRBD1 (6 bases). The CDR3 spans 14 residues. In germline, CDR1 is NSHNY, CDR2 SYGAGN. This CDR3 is CASSPDWGPGDYTF. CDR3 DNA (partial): TGTGCCAGCAGTCCGGACTGGGGGCCCGGC.